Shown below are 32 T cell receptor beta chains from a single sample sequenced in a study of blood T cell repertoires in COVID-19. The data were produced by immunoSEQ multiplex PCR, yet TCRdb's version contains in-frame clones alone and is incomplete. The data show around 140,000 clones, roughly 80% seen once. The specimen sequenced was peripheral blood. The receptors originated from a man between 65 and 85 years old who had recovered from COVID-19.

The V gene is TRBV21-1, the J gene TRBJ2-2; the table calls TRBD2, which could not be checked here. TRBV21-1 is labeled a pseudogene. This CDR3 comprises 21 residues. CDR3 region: CASRGQLFPGGSMGVTGELFF. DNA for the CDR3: TGTGCCAGCAGAGGACAACTATTCCCGGGAGGGAGTATGGGGGTAACCGGGGAGCTGTTTTTT.

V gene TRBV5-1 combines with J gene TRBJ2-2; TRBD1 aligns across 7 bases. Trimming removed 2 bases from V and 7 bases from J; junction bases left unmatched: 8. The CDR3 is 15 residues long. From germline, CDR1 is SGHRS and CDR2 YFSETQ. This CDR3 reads CASSFDRASSGELFF. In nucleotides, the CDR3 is TGCGCCAGCAGCTTCGACAGGGCTAGCAGCGGGGAGCTGTTTTTT.

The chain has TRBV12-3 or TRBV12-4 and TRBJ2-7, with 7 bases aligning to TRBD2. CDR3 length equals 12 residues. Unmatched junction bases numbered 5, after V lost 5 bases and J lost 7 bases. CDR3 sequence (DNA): TGTGCCAGCAGTATACTAGCGCTTGAGCAGTACTTC. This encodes CASSILALEQYF.

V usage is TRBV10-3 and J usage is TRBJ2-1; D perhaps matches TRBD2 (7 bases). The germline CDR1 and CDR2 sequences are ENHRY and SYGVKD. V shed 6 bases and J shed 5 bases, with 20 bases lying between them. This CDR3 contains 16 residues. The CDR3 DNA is TGTGCCATCAGCCGGGGGGAGGGGGGAAATCACAATGAGCAGTTCTTC. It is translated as CAISRGEGGNHNEQFF.

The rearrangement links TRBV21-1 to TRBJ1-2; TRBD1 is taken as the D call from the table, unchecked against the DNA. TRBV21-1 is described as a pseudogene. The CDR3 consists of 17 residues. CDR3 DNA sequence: TGTGCCAGCAGCTTTCGATCTCGGGACACAAGTAACTATGGCTACACCTTC. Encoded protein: CASSFRSRDTSNYGYTF.

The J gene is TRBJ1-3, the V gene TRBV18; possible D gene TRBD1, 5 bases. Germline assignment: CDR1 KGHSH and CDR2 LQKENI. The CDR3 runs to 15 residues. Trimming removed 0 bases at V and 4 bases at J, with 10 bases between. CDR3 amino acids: CASSPPSGSGNTIYF. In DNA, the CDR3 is TGTGCCAGCTCACCACCGTCAGGGTCCGGAAACACCATATATTTT.

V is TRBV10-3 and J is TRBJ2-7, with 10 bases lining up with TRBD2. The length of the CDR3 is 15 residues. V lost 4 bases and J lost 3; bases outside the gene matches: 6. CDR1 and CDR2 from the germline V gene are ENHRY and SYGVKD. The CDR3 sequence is CAISGLAGTIYEQYF. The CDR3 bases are TGTGCCATCAGTGGACTAGCGGGCACGATCTACGAGCAGTACTTC.

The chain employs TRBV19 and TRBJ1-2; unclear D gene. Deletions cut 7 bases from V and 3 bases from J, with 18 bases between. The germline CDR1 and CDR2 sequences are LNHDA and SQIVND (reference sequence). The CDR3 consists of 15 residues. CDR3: CASTPHLSPDYGYTF. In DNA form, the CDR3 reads TGTGCCAGTACCCCCCACCTGAGCCCTGACTATGGCTACACCTTC.

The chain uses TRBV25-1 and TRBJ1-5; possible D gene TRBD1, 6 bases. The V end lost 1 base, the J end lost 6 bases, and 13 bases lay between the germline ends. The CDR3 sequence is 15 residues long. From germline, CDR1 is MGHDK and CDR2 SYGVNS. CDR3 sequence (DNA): TGTGCCAGCAGTGAATCGGGGGGGGGCGGTCAGCCCCAGCATTTT. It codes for CASSESGGGGQPQHF.

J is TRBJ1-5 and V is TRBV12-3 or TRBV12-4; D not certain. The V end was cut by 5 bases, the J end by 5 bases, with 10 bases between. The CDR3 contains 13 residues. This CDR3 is CASSTGSDQPQHF. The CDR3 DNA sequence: TGTGCCAGCAGTACGGGTTCGGATCAGCCCCAGCATTTT.

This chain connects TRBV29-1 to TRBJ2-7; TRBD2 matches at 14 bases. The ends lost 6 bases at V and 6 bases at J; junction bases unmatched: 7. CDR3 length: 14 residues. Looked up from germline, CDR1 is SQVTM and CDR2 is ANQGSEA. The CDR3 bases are TGCAGCGTCACACCGGGACTAGCGGGAGTCGAGCAGTACTTC. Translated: CSVTPGLAGVEQYF.

CDR3 residues: CASSLDRALRAFF. CDR3 nucleotides: TGTGCCAGCAGTCTGGACAGGGCTCTTCGGGCTTTCTTT. The rearrangement uses TRBV12-3 or TRBV12-4 and TRBJ1-1; 8 bases line up with TRBD1. This CDR3 contains 13 residues. The V gene end was trimmed by 5 bases and the J gene end by 11 bases; junction bases not matched to a gene: 10.

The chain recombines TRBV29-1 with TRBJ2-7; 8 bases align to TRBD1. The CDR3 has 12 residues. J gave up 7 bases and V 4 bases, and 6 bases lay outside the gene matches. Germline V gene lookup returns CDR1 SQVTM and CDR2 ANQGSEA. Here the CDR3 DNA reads TGCAGCGTTGGCGGGACAGGTATGGAGCAGTACTTC. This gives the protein CSVGGTGMEQYF.

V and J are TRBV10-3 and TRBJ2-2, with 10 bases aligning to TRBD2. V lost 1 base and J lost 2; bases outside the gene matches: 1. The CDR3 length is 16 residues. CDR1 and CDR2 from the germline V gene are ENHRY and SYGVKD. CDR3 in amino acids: CAISELAGGNTGELFF. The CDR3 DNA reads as TGTGCCATCAGTGAGTTAGCGGGAGGCAACACCGGGGAGCTGTTTTTT.

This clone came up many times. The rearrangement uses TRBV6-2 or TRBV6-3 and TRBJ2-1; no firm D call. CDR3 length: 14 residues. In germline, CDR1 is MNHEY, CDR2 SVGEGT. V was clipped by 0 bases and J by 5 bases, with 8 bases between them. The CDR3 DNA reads TGTGCCAGCAGTTACTCCCACAGACACAATGAGCAGTTCTTC. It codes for CASSYSHRHNEQFF.

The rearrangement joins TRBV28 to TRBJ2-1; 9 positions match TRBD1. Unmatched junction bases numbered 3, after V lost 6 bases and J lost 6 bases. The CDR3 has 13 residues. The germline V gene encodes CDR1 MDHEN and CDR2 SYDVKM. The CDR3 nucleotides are TGTGCCAGCAGGACAGGGGGTCTCAATGAGCAGTTCTTC. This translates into CASRTGGLNEQFF.

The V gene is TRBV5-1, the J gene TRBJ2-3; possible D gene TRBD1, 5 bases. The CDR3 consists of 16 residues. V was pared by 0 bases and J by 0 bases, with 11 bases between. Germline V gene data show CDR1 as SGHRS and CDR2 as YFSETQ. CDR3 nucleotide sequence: TGCGCCAGCAGCTTGGAGGCAGGGCTTAGCACAGATACGCAGTATTTT. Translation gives CASSLEAGLSTDTQYF.

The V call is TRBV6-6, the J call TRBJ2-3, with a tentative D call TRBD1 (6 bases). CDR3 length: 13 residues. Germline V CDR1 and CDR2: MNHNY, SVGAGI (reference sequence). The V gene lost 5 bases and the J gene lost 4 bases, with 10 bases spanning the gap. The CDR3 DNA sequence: TGTGCCAGCAGTCCGCCAGGGGCAGATACGCAGTATTTT. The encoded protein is CASSPPGADTQYF.

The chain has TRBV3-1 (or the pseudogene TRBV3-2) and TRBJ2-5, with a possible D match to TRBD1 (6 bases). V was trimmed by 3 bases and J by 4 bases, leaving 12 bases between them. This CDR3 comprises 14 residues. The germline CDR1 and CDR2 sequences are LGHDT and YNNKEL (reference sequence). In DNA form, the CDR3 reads TGTGCCAGCAGCCAGGCTGGCAGGGGAGAGACCCAGTACTTC. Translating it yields CASSQAGRGETQYF.

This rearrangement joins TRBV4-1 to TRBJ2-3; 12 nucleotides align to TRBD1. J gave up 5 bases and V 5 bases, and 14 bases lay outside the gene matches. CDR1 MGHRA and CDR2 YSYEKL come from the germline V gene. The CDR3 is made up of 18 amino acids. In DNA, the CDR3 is TGCGCCAGCAGCTCCTATCCCGCCGGGACAGGGGGCGAAGATACGCAGTATTTT. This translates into CASSSYPAGTGGEDTQYF.

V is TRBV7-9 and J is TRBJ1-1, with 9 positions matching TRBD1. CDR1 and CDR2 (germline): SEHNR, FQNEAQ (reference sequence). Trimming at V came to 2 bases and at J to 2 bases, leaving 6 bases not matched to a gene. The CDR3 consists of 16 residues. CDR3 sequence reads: CASSLRPGQGNTEAFF. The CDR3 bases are TGTGCCAGCAGCTTACGCCCGGGACAGGGAAACACTGAAGCTTTCTTT.

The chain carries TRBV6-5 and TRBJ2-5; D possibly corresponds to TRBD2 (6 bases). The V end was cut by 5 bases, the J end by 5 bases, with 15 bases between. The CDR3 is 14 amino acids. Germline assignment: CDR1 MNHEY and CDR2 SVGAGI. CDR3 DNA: TGTGCCAGCAGTCTCCGGAGGGAGGTGGAGACCCAGTACTTC. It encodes CASSLRREVETQYF.

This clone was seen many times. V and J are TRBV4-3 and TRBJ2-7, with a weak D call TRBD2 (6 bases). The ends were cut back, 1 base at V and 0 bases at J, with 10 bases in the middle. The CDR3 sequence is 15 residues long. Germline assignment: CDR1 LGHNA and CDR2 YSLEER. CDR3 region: CASSQGGRDSYEQYF. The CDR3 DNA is TGCGCCAGCAGCCAAGGTGGGCGGGACTCCTACGAGCAGTACTTC.

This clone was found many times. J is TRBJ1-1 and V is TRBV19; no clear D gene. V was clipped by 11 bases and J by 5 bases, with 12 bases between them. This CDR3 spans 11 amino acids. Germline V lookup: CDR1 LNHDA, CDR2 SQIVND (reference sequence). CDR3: CAASRRTEAFF. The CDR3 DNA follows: TGTGCCGCCTCAAGGAGGACTGAAGCTTTCTTT.

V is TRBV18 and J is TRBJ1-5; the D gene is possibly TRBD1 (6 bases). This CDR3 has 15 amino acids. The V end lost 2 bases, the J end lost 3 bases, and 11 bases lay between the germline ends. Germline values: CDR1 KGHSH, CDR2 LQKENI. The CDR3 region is CASSPSAGANQPQHF. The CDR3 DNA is TGTGCCAGCTCACCATCGGCAGGGGCCAATCAGCCCCAGCATTTT.

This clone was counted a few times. CDR3 sequence reads: CASSLQYQETQYF. Written as DNA, the CDR3 is TGTGCCAGCAGCCTACAGTACCAAGAGACCCAGTACTTC. The rearrangement joins TRBV11-2 to TRBJ2-5; D is unresolved. CDR3 length: 13 residues. Germline V gene lookup returns CDR1 SGHAT and CDR2 FQNNGV. Trimming removed 5 bases at V and 0 bases at J, with 7 bases between.

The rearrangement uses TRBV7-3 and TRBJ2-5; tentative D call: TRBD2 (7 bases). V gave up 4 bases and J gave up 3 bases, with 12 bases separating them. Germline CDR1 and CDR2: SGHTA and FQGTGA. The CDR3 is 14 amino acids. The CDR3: CASSSGGGKETQYF. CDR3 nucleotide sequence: TGTGCCAGCAGCTCAGGCGGGGGCAAAGAGACCCAGTACTTC.

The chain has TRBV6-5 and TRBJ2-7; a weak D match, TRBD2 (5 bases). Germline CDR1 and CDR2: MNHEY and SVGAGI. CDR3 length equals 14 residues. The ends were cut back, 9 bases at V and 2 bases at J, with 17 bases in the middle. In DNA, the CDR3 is TGTGCCAGTCGACGAGGGAGTTCCCCCTACGAGCAGTACTTC. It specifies CASRRGSSPYEQYF.

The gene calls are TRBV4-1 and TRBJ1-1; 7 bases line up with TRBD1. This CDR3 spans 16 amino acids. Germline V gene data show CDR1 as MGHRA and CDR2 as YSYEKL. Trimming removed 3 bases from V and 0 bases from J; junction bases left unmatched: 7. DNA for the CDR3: TGCGCCAGCAGCCATGGGACAGCCGCCTTGAACACTGAAGCTTTCTTT. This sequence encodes CASSHGTAALNTEAFF.

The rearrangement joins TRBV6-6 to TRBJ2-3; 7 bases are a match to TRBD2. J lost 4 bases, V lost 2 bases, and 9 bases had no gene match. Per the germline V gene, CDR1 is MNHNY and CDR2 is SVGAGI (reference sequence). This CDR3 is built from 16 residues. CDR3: CASSYVAGAVADTQYF. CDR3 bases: TGTGCCAGCAGTTACGTGGCGGGAGCTGTCGCAGATACGCAGTATTTT.

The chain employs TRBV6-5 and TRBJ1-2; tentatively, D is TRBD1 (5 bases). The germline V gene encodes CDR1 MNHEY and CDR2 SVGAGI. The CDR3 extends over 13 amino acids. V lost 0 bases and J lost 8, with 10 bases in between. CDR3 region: CASSYSGGGGYTF. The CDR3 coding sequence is TGTGCCAGCAGTTACTCGGGGGGGGGAGGCTACACCTTC.

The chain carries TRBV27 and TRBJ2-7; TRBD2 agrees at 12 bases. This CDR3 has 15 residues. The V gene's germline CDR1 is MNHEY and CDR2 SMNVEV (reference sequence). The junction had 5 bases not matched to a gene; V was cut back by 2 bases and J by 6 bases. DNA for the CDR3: TGTGCCAGCAGTTTACCGGGACTAGCGGGCGGCGAGCAGTACTTC. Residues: CASSLPGLAGGEQYF.